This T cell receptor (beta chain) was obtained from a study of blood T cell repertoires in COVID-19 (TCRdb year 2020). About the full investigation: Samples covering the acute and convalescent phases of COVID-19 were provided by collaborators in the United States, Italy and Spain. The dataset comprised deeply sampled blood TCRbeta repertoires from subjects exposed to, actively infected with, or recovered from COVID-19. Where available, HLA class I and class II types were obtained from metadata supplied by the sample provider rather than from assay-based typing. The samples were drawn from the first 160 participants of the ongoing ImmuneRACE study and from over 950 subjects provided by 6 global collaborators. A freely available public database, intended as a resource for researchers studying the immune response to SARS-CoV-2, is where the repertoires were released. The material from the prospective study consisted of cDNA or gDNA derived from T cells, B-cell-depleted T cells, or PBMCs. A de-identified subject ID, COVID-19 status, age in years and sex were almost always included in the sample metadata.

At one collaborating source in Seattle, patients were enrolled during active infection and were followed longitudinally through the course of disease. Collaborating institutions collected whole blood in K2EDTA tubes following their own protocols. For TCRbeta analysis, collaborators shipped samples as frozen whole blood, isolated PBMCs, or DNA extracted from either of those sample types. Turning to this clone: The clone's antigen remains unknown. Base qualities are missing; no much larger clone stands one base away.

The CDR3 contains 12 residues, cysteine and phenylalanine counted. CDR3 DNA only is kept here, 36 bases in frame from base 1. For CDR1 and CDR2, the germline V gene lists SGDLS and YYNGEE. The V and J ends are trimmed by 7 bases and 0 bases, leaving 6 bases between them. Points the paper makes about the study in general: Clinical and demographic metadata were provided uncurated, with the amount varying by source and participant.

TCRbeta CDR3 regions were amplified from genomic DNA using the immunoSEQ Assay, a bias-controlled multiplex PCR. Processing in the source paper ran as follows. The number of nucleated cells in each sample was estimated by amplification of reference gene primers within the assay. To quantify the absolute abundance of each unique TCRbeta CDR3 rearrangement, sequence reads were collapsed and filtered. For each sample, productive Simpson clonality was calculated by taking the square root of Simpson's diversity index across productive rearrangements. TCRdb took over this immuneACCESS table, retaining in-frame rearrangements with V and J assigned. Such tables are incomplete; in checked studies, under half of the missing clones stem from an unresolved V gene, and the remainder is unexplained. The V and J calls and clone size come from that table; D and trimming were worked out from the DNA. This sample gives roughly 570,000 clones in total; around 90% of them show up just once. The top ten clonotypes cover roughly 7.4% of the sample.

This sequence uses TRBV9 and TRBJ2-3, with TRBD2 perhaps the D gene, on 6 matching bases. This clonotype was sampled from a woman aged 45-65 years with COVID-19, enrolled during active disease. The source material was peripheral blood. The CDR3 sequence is CASAGSTDTQYF. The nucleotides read TGTGCCAGCGCGGGGAGCACAGATACGCAGTATTTT.